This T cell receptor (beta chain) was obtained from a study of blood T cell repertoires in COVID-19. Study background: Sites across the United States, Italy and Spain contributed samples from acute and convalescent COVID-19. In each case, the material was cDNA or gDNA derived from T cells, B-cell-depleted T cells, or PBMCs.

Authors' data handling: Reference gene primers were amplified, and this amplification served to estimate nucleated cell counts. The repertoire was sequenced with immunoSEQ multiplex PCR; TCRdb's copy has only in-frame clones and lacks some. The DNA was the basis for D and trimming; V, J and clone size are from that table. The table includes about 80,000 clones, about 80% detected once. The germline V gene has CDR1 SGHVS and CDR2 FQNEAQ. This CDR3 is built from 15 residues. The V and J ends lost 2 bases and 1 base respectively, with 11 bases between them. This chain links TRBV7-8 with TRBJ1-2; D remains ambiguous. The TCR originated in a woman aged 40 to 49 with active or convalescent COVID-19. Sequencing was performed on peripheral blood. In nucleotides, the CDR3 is TGTGCCAGCAGCTTAAGGCCGGGGATTAACTATGGCTACACCTTC. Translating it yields CASSLRPGINYGYTF. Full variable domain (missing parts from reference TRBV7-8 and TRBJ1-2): GAGVSQSPRYKVAKRGQDVALRCDPISGHVSLFWYQQALGQGPEFLTYFQNEAQLDKSGLPSDRFFAERPEGSVSTLKIQRTQQEDSAVYLCASSLRPGINYGYTFGSGTRLTVV.